This paragraph covers one TCR beta chain sequence. Its antigen is unknown. This sample is part of a study of cytotoxic CD8 clonotypes in ibrutinib-treated CLL. Study overall: An average of roughly 270,000 productive templates and tens of thousands of productive rearrangements was obtained per sample. Study-level points and caveats: Progressing and sustained-remission patients had different sampling times.

The intended depth for sequencing was 1 in 200,000 to 1 in 1 million T cells. Assay used: immunoSEQ multiplex PCR; TCRdb lists only in-frame clones, some missing. The profile shows roughly 23,000 clones, about 81% of them singletons. Roughly 2 micrograms of genomic DNA (from cryopreserved PBMCs) were used for TCR beta libraries. From germline, CDR1 is SGHVS and CDR2 FNYEAQ. The ends were cut back, 5 bases at V and 0 bases at J, with 14 bases in the middle. The CDR3 is made up of 15 amino acids. This chain links TRBV7-6 with TRBJ2-7; D call uncertain. The input for sequencing was PBMCs, taken before ibrutinib treatment. The origin of this receptor is a human donor with chronic lymphocytic leukemia. CDR3 residues: CASSPRTGSSYEQYF. In nucleotides, the CDR3 is TGTGCCAGCAGCCCACGTACGGGCAGCTCCTACGAGCAGTACTTC.